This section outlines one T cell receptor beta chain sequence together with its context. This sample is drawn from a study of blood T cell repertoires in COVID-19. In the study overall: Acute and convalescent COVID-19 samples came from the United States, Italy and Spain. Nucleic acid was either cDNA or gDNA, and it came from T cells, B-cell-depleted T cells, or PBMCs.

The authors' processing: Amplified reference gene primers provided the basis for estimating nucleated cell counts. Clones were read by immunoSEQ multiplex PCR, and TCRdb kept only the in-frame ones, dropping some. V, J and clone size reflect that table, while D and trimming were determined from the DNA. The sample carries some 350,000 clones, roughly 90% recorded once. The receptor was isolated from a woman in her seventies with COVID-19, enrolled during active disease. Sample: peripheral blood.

CDR3 nucleotide sequence: TGTGCCAGCAGCTTGGGGGGAGGGGACAATCAGCCCCAGCATTTT. This translates into CASSLGGGDNQPQHF. V is TRBV7-9 and J is TRBJ1-5; D is perhaps TRBD1 (5 bases). V was pared by 3 bases and J by 3 bases, with 12 bases between. Looked up from germline, CDR1 is SEHNR and CDR2 is FQNEAQ (reference sequence). CDR3 length: 15 amino acids.